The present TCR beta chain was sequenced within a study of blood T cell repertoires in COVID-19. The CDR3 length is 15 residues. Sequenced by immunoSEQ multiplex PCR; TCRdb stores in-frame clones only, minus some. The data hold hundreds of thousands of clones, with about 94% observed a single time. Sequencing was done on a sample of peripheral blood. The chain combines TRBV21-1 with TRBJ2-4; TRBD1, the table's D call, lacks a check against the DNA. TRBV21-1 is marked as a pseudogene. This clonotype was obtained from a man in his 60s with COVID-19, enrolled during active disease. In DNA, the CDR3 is TGTGCCAGCAGCACAGGACAGGGGCCCAAAAACATTCAGTACTTC. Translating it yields CASSTGQGPKNIQYF.